One T cell receptor beta chain is described in this entry. This CDR3 is built from 14 residues. Germline values: CDR1 SGHTA, CDR2 FQGNSA. Trimming removed 5 bases from V and 6 bases from J; junction bases left unmatched: 5. Original analysis: By means of reference gene primer amplification, nucleated cell counts were estimated. The repertoire was sequenced with immunoSEQ multiplex PCR; TCRdb's copy has only in-frame clones and lacks some. D and trimming come from the DNA, and the V and J calls and clone size come from that table. The sample holds roughly 50,000 clones, approximately 91% seen once. This sample was included in a study of blood T cell repertoires in COVID-19. Study-level information: The study drew acute and convalescent COVID-19 samples from the United States, Italy and Spain. PBMCs, B-cell-depleted T cells, or T cells provided the cDNA or gDNA that made up the material.

Sequencing input: peripheral blood. This clonotype originated in a man over 45 with active COVID-19. The rearrangement joins TRBV7-2 to TRBJ2-7; TRBD2 aligns across 12 bases. CDR3 DNA: TGTGCCAGCAGCCCGGGGACTAGCGGGTCCGAGCAGTACTTC. Residues: CASSPGTSGSEQYF.